This T cell receptor (beta chain) originates from a study of blood T cells in healthy people across ages. V lost 3 bases and J lost 1, with 14 bases in between. Germline V gives CDR1 LNHNV, CDR2 YYDKDF (reference sequence). The CDR3 has 16 residues. Points on this clonotype: The antigen is not known.

A J-beta primer mix and a sample-barcoded 5' primer were used in a second PCR of about 7 to 12 cycles. Using its own MiXCR run on the 5' RACE reads, TCRdb lists one record per CDR3 protein. The data show some 1.6 million distinct CDR3 sequences, with approximately 32% seen just once and around 11% held by the top ten. Study observations and caveats: It was found that TCR beta diversity correlated strongly with the percentage of naive T cells. For the donors, CMV status was unknown and possibly confounded expanded clonotype changes. As age increased, TCR beta diversity per million T cells fell in a roughly linear fashion.

The source material was blood. This chain connects TRBV15 to TRBJ2-3, with D maybe TRBD2 (5 bases). The source is a woman in her thirties in good health. The chain's CDR3 is CATSSGGYTGTDTQYF. CDR3 DNA: TGTGCCACCAGCAGTGGAGGATACACAGGCACAGATACGCAGTATTTT. Complete variable domain (other parts from reference TRBV15 and TRBJ2-3): DAMVIQNPRYQVTQFGKPVTLSCSQTLNHNVMYWYQQKSSQAPKLLFHYYDKDFNNEADTPDNFQSRRPNTSFCFLDIRSPGLGDTAMYLCATSSGGYTGTDTQYFGPGTRLTVL.